This TCR beta chain derives from a study of blood T cell repertoires in COVID-19. On the study more broadly: Material from acute and convalescent COVID-19 was sourced from the United States, Italy and Spain. The analysed material was cDNA or gDNA that came from T cells, B-cell-depleted T cells, or PBMCs.

As handled by the study authors: Scientists estimated how many nucleated cells there were by amplifying reference gene primers. Clones were read by immunoSEQ multiplex PCR, and TCRdb kept only the in-frame ones, dropping some. For V, J and clone size, that table is used; D and trimming come from the DNA. The data hold roughly 45,000 clones, with around four fifths observed a single time. This CDR3 contains 15 residues. Per germline, CDR1 LNHDA and CDR2 SQIVND (reference sequence). After removal of 3 bases from V and 4 bases from J, the junction contained 5 bases not matched to a gene. Sequencing was performed on peripheral blood. The chain is built from TRBV19 and TRBJ2-3; 9 nucleotides match TRBD2. This TCR was sampled from a man aged 45 to 65 with active COVID-19. In DNA, the CDR3 is TGTGCCAGTAGTATTATCGCGGGAGGGGCAGATACGCAGTATTTT. Translated, it gives CASSIIAGGADTQYF.